This T cell receptor (beta chain) is from a study of beta chain features in type 1 diabetes. Worth noting for this clone: The antigen is not known.

In germline, CDR1 is LNHDA, CDR2 SQIVND (reference sequence). The length of the CDR3 is 13 residues. Trimming stripped 7 bases from V and 1 base from J, with 10 bases between. Isolated RNA was reverse transcribed in full, so expressed TCRB transcripts were sequenced. Repertoires were generated with immunoSEQ multiplex PCR, while TCRdb's copy carries only in-frame clones and drops some. The sample records nearly 350,000 clones, approximately 9.7% being singletons. Study-wide results and caveats: PCR might favor shorter templates, but any such skew would affect patients and controls equally. People with Type 1 diabetes carried modestly yet significantly shorter TCRB CDR3s in all four CD4+ subsets. Cells carrying high TCR expression could end up over-represented when cDNA is sequenced.

Stem cell-like memory, regulatory, central memory and naive CD4+ cells were sorted via CD45RO/CCR7/CD25/CD127/CD95/CD27. The sample taken for sequencing was central memory CD4+ T cells from blood. The source is a man younger than 45 with type 1 diabetes. The chain carries TRBV19 and TRBJ1-1; D remains ambiguous. The CDR3 DNA is TGTGCCAGTATCCCAGGACGGAACACTGAAGCTTTCTTT. The encoded protein is CASIPGRNTEAFF.